What follows describes a single T cell receptor beta chain. Its antigen is not identified. This record belongs to a study of T-cell memory formation after mild COVID-19. Study at large: Largely, the TCR clusters proved donor specific.

Study-wide results and limits: There was no confirmation that second-wave clones peaking on day 37 were SARS-CoV-2 specific. CM and EM subsets held most contracting CD4+ clones; EMRA held CD8+ ones.

MiXCR, run by TCRdb on the 5' RACE reads, gives a single entry per CDR3 protein. The table lists approximately 150,000 distinct CDR3 sequences, roughly 15% of them singletons, with roughly 14% in the top ten. This CDR3 has 12 amino acids. The ends lost 7 bases at V and 5 bases at J; junction bases unmatched: 3. CDR1 is DFQATT and CDR2 is SNEGSKA in the germline V gene (reference sequence). Sequencing input: PBMCs or a T cell subset sorted from them (not recorded which). The chain is built from TRBV20-1 and TRBJ2-1, with 9 bases identical to TRBD2. The receptor was derived from an adult woman who had mild COVID-19 (a few samples of this study predate the infection). Cell type and time point are not known. The CDR3 protein is CSGGRGNNEQFF. The CDR3 coding sequence is TGCAGTGGCGGGAGGGGGAACAATGAGCAGTTCTTC.